This TCR beta chain was sequenced in a study of response to subunit inactivated influenza vaccine. TCRdb used MiXCR to reprocess the RT-PCR reads, holding one entry per CDR3 protein. The data contain 430,000 or so distinct CDR3 sequences, approximately 10% of them singletons. Findings of the study overall: Each seasonal influenza vaccination recruits few new T cells, the authors suggested.

The CDR3 contains 13 residues. The germline V and J ends were trimmed by 5 bases and 4 bases, with 12 bases remaining between them. From germline, CDR1 is SGHRS and CDR2 YFSETQ. Points on this clonotype: Its target is unknown.

The sample consisted of PBMCs from blood, taken more than 35 days after vaccination. The origin of this receptor is a man aged 50-60 years who received an inactivated influenza vaccine. This sequence joins TRBV5-1 and TRBJ2-5; D gene unclear. The CDR3 spells CASRISGRETQYF. CDR3 nucleotide sequence: TGCGCCAGCAGAATTAGTGGCCGAGAGACCCAGTACTTC.